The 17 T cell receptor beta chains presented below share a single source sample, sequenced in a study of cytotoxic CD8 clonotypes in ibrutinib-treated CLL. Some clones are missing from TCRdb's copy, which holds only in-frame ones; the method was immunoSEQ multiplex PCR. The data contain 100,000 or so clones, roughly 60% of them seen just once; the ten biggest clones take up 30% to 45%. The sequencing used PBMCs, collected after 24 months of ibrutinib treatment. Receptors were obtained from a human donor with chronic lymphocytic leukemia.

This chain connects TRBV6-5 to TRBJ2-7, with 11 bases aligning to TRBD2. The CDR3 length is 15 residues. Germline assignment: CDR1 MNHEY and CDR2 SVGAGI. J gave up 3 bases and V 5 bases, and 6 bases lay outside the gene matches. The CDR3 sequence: CASSTQTSGNYEQYF. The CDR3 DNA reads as TGTGCCAGCAGTACCCAGACTAGCGGGAACTACGAGCAGTACTTC.

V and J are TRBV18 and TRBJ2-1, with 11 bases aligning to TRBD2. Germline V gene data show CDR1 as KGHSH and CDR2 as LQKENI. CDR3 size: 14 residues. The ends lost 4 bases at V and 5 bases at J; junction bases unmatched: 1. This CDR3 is CASSLSGGDNEQFF. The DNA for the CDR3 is TGTGCCAGCTCACTTAGCGGGGGGGACAATGAGCAGTTCTTC.

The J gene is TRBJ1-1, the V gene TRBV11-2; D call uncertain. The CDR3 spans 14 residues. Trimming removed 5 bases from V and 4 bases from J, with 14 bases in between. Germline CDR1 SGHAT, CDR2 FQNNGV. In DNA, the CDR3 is TGTGCCAGCAGCCAATTGGGTCTAGGCACTGAAGCTTTCTTT. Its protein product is CASSQLGLGTEAFF. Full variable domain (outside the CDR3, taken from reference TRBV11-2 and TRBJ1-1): EAGVAQSPRYKIIEKRQSVAFWCNPISGHATLYWYQQILGQGPKLLIQFQNNGVVDDSQLPKDRFSAERLKGVDSTLKIQPAKLEDSAVYLCASSQLGLGTEAFFGQGTRLTVV.

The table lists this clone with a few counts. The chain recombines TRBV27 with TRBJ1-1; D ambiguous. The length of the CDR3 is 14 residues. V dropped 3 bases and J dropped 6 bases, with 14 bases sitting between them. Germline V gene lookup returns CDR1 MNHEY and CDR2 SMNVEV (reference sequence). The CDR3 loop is CASSLGLGSAEAFF. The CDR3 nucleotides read TGTGCCAGCAGTTTGGGGTTGGGGAGCGCTGAAGCTTTCTTT.

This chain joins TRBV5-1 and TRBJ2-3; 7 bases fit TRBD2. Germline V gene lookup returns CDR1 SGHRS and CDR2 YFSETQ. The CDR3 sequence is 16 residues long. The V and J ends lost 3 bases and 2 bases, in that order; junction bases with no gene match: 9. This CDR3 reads CASSSGGSGVTDTQYF. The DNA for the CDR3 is TGCGCCAGCAGCTCCGGCGGGAGCGGGGTCACAGATACGCAGTATTTT. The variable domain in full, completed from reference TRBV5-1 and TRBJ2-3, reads KAGVTQTPRYLIKTRGQQVTLSCSPISGHRSVSWYQQTPGQGLQFLFEYFSETQRNKGNFPGRFSGRQFSNSRSEMNVSTLELGDSALYLCASSSGGSGVTDTQYFGPGTRLTVL.

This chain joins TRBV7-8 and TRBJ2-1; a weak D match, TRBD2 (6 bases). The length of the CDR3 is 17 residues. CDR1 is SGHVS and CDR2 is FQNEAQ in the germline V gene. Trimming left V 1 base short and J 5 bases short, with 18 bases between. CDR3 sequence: CASSLVLFGGENNEQFF. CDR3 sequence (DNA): TGTGCCAGCAGCTTAGTCTTATTTGGCGGGGAGAACAATGAGCAGTTCTTC. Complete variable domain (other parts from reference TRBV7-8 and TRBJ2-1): GAGVSQSPRYKVAKRGQDVALRCDPISGHVSLFWYQQALGQGPEFLTYFQNEAQLDKSGLPSDRFFAERPEGSVSTLKIQRTQQEDSAVYLCASSLVLFGGENNEQFFGPGTRLTVL.

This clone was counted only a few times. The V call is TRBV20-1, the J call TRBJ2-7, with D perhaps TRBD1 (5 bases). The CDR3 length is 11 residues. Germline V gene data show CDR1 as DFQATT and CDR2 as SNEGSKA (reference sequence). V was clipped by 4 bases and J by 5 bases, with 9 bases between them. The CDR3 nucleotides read TGCAGTGCTAAGAGCAGGGACGAGCAGTACTTC. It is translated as CSAKSRDEQYF.

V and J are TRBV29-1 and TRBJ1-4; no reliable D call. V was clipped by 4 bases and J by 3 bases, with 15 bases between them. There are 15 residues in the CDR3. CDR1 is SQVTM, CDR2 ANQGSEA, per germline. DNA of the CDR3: TGCAGCGTTGCTACGGGGTCGGGTGCTAATGAAAAACTGTTTTTT. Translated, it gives CSVATGSGANEKLFF. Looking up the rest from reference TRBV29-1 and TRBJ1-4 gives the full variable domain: SAVISQKPSRDICQRGTSLTIQCQVDSQVTMMFWYRQQPGQSLTLIATANQGSEATYESGFVIDKFPISRPNLTFSTLTVSNMSPEDSSIYLCSVATGSGANEKLFFGSGTQLSVL.

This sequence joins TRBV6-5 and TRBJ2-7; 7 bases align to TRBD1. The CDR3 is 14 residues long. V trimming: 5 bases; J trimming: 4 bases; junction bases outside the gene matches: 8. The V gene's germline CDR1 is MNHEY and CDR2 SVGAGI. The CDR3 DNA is TGTGCCAGCAGTCTGGACAGGTGGGGTTACGAGCAGTACTTC. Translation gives CASSLDRWGYEQYF.

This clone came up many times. CDR3 DNA: TGTGCCTGGAGTGTACAGCGGACATCACTCCACTTT. It encodes CAWSVQRTSLHF. The chain employs TRBV30 and TRBJ1-6, with D possibly being TRBD1 (5 bases). Germline-derived CDR1 and CDR2 are GTSNPN and SVGIG (reference sequence). With 0 bases removed from V and 16 bases from J, the gap between germline ends came to 13 bases. The CDR3 is made up of 12 amino acids.

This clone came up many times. CDR3 sequence reads: CASSVGASGAEKQYF. The CDR3 coding sequence is TGTGCCAGCAGTGTGGGGGCTAGCGGGGCTGAGAAGCAGTACTTC. This chain connects TRBV25-1 to TRBJ2-7; 9 bases map to TRBD2. The CDR3 loop spans 15 amino acids. V gave up 4 bases and J gave up 8 bases; unmatched junction bases: 12. Per the germline V gene, CDR1 is MGHDK and CDR2 is SYGVNS.

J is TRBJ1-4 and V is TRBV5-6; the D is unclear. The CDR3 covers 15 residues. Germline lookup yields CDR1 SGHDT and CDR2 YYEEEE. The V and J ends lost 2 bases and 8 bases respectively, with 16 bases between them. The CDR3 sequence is CASSFTTPSGEKLFF. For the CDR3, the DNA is TGTGCCAGCAGCTTTACTACCCCCAGCGGGGAAAAACTGTTTTTT.

As DNA, the CDR3 is TGTGCCAGCTCACTAACACCCGCCGGTGGCTACACCTTC. This sequence encodes CASSLTPAGGYTF. The chain employs TRBV18 and TRBJ1-2; D gene uncertain. V was shortened by 4 bases and J by 7 bases, with 13 bases between the two germline ends. This CDR3 is 13 amino acids long. CDR1 is KGHSH, CDR2 LQKENI, per germline.

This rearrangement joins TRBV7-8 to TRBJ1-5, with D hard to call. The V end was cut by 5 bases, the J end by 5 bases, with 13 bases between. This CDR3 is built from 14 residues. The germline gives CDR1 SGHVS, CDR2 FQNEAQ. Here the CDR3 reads CASSTRIGDQPQHF. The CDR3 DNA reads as TGTGCCAGCAGCACTAGAATCGGGGATCAGCCCCAGCATTTT.

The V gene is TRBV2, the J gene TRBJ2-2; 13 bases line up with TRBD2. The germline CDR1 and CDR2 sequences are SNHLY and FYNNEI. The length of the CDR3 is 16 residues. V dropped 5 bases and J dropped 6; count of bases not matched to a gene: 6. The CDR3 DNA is TGTGCCAGCAGTATACGGACTAGCGGGGGACCCGGGGAGCTGTTTTTT. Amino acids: CASSIRTSGGPGELFF. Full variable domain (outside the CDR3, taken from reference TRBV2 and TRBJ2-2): EPEVTQTPSHQVTQMGQEVILRCVPISNHLYFYWYRQILGQKVEFLVSFYNNEISEKSEIFDDQFSVERPDGSNFTLKIRSTKLEDSAMYFCASSIRTSGGPGELFFGEGSRLTVL.

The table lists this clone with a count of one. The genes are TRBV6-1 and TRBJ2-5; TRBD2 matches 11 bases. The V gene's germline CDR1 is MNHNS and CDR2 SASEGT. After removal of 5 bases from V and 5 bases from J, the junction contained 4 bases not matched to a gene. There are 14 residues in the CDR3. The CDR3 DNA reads TGTGCCAGCAGTTTGGGACTAGCGGAGGAGACCCAGTACTTC. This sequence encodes CASSLGLAEETQYF.

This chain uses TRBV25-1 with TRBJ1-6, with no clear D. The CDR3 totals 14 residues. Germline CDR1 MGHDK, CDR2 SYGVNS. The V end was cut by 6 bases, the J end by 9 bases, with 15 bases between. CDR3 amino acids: CASRESLHSSPLHF. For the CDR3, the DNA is TGTGCCAGCAGGGAGTCCTTACATAGTTCACCCCTCCACTTT.